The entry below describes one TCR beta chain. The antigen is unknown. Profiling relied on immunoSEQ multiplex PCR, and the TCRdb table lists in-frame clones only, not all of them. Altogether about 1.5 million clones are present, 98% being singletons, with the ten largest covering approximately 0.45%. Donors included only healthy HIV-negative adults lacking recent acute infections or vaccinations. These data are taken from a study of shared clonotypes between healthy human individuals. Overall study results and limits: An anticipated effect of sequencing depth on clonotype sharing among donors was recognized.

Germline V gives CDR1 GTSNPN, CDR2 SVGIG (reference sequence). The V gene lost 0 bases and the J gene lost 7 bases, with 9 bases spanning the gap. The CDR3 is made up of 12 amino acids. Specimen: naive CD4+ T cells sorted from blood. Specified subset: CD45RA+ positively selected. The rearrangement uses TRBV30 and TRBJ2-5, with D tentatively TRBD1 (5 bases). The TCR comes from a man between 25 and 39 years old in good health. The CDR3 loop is CAWSVGDRTQYF. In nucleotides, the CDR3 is TGTGCCTGGAGTGTCGGAGACAGGACCCAGTACTTC.